These 17 T cell receptor beta chains were sequenced from one sample in a study of blood T cell repertoires in COVID-19. Only in-frame clones appear in the TCRdb table, and some are missing; sequencing was by immunoSEQ multiplex PCR. The sample comprises 100,000 to 150,000 clones, around 77% of which are singletons, and approximately 16% rests with the top ten. Sequenced material: peripheral blood. The receptors stem from a man between 60 and 75 years old with active or convalescent COVID-19.

In its sample, this clone was seen once. The gene calls are TRBV11-2 and TRBJ2-7; 11 nucleotides agree with TRBD1. The CDR3 has 14 residues. The V gene end was trimmed by 6 bases and the J gene end by 7 bases; junction bases not matched to a gene: 8. Germline loops: CDR1 SGHAT, CDR2 FQNNGV. CDR3: CASSYQGTGGEQYF. DNA for the CDR3: TGTGCCAGCAGTTACCAGGGGACAGGGGGGGAGCAGTACTTC.

The chain links TRBV24-1 to TRBJ1-4; 9 nucleotides align to TRBD1. J gave up 3 bases and V 9 bases, and 13 bases lay outside the gene matches. Germline V gene data show CDR1 as KGHDR and CDR2 as SFDVKD. The CDR3 has 17 amino acids. DNA for the CDR3: TGTGCCACCCCTTGGCCTTACCACAGGGGGCCTAATGAAAAACTGTTTTTT. Translating gives CATPWPYHRGPNEKLFF.

This rearrangement joins TRBV29-1 to TRBJ2-2; the match to TRBD1 covers 10 bases. Germline V gene lookup returns CDR1 SQVTM and CDR2 ANQGSEA. The trim removed 6 bases at V and 7 bases at J, leaving 2 bases unmatched. The CDR3 is made up of 12 amino acids. The CDR3 bases are TGCAGCGTGGGACAGGGGAACGGGGAGCTGTTTTTT. It is translated as CSVGQGNGELFF.

The genes are TRBV3-1 (or the pseudogene TRBV3-2) and TRBJ2-7; 7 bases are a match to TRBD1. Per the germline V gene, CDR1 is LGHDT and CDR2 is YNNKEL (reference sequence). This CDR3 is built from 14 residues. J was trimmed by 2 bases and V by 4 bases; bases with no gene match: 5. The CDR3 sequence is CASSPHGQAYEQYF. In nucleotides, the CDR3 is TGTGCCAGCAGCCCCCACGGACAGGCCTACGAGCAGTACTTC.

The chain links TRBV7-6 to TRBJ2-1, with D possibly matching TRBD2 (6 bases). CDR1 is SGHVS and CDR2 is FNYEAQ in the germline V gene. This CDR3 has 15 residues. V lost 2 bases and J 7 bases, leaving 15 bases between the germline ends. The CDR3 DNA reads TGTGCCAGCAGCTTAACGGGAGATTCGGGGAATGAGCAGTTCTTC. It codes for CASSLTGDSGNEQFF.

This clone was seen repeatedly, ten times or more. The rearrangement joins TRBV25-1 to TRBJ1-1, with TRBD1 matching 7 bases. Germline V gene lookup returns CDR1 MGHDK and CDR2 SYGVNS. Trimming at V came to 4 bases and at J to 4 bases, leaving 3 bases not matched to a gene. This CDR3 is 13 amino acids long. This chain's CDR3 is CASSATGLTEAFF. The DNA of the CDR3 is TGTGCCAGCAGTGCGACAGGGCTCACTGAAGCTTTCTTT.

Worth noting for this clone: Possible read error: a much larger clone is one base away. The chain couples TRBV5-4 to TRBJ1-2; the D gene is possibly TRBD1 (6 bases). Germline CDR1 SGHNT, CDR2 YYREEE (reference sequence). The CDR3 loop spans 13 amino acids. Between the trimmed V and J ends, which lost 4 bases and 2 bases, there was a span of 9 bases. The CDR3 region has the DNA TGTGCCAGCAGCCCAGACAGGAACTATGGCTACACCTTC. It codes for CASSPDRNYGYTF. The variable domain in full, with the rest retrieved from reference TRBV5-4 and TRBJ1-2, is ETGVTQSPTHLIKTRGQQVTLRCSSQSGHNTVSWYQQALGQGPQFIFQYYREEENGRGNFPPRFSGLQFPNYSSELNVNALELDDSALYLCASSPDRNYGYTFGSGTRLTVV.

This chain links TRBV18 with TRBJ1-1; 9 bases match TRBD1. This CDR3 has 15 amino acids. The V and J ends lost 6 bases and 3 bases, in that order; junction bases with no gene match: 8. The germline gives CDR1 KGHSH, CDR2 LQKENI. CDR3 protein: CASSLKQGADTEAFF. CDR3 coding DNA: TGTGCCAGCTCGCTAAAACAGGGGGCTGACACTGAAGCTTTCTTT.

The chain couples TRBV2 to TRBJ2-7; 13 bases fit TRBD2. The CDR3 spans 15 residues. The V gene's germline CDR1 is SNHLY and CDR2 FYNNEI. V was pared by 5 bases and J by 2 bases, with 3 bases of the junction left unmatched. Here the CDR3 reads CASSKGLAGTYEQYF. The CDR3 nucleotides read TGTGCCAGCAGTAAGGGACTAGCGGGAACCTACGAGCAGTACTTC. Drawing the rest from reference TRBV2 and TRBJ2-7, the complete variable domain is EPEVTQTPSHQVTQMGQEVILRCVPISNHLYFYWYRQILGQKVEFLVSFYNNEISEKSEIFDDQFSVERPDGSNFTLKIRSTKLEDSAMYFCASSKGLAGTYEQYFGPGTRLTVT.

V gene TRBV7-2 combines with J gene TRBJ2-3; TRBD2 matches at 8 bases. J was trimmed by 1 base and V by 1 base; bases with no gene match: 10. The CDR3 runs 18 residues. Per the germline V gene, CDR1 is SGHTA and CDR2 is FQGNSA. For the CDR3, the DNA is TGTGCCAGCAGCTTAGTGCCAGCTAGCGGGTACCGCACAGATACGCAGTATTTT. Amino acid sequence: CASSLVPASGYRTDTQYF.

V usage is TRBV7-2 and J usage is TRBJ2-7; 10 bases are a match to TRBD2. Trimming took 1 base from V and 9 from J; bases not matched to a gene: 21. The CDR3 is made up of 19 amino acids. Looked up from germline, CDR1 is SGHTA and CDR2 is FQGNSA. The CDR3 DNA sequence: TGTGCCAGCAGCTTAGGGCCGGCTAGCGGGAGAAATTTTCGGAGCGGGCAGTACTTC. This encodes CASSLGPASGRNFRSGQYF. The variable domain in full, completed from reference TRBV7-2 and TRBJ2-7, reads GAGVSQSPSNKVTEKGKDVELRCDPISGHTALYWYRQSLGQGLEFLIYFQGNSAPDKSGLPSDRFSAERTGGSVSTLTIQRTQQEDSAVYLCASSLGPASGRNFRSGQYFGPGTRLTVT.

The rearrangement uses TRBV28 and TRBJ1-6; TRBD1 aligns across 8 bases. The CDR3 contains 14 residues. From germline, CDR1 is MDHEN and CDR2 SYDVKM. J gave up 6 bases and V 7 bases, and 5 bases lay outside the gene matches. The CDR3 is CASTQGQVNSPLHF. CDR3 bases: TGTGCCAGCACCCAGGGACAGGTTAATTCACCCCTCCACTTT.

This clone showed up just once. The chain combines TRBV28 with TRBJ1-3; D possibly corresponds to TRBD1 (5 bases). CDR1 MDHEN and CDR2 SYDVKM come from the germline V gene. The germline V and J ends were trimmed by 5 bases and 10 bases, with 24 bases remaining between them. The CDR3 runs to 16 residues. The CDR3 sequence is CASSVPRQSLGGTIYF. The CDR3 DNA sequence: TGTGCCAGCAGTGTACCCCGACAGAGTCTCGGAGGGACCATATATTTT. The variable domain in full, completed from reference TRBV28 and TRBJ1-3, reads DVKVTQSSRYLVKRTGEKVFLECVQDMDHENMFWYRQDPGLGLRLIYFSYDVKMKEKGDIPEGYSVSREKKERFSLILESASTNQTSMYLCASSVPRQSLGGTIYFGEGSWLTVV.

This chain links TRBV29-1 with TRBJ2-1; possibly TRBD1 for D (6 bases). The CDR3 is made up of 13 amino acids. The V end lost 6 bases, the J end lost 7 bases, and 16 bases lay between the germline ends. Germline lookup yields CDR1 SQVTM and CDR2 ANQGSEA. CDR3 amino acids: CSVSGTNLNEQFF. The CDR3 DNA is TGCAGCGTGTCCGGGACAAATTTGAATGAGCAGTTCTTC.

The chain joins TRBV11-2 to TRBJ2-7, with 9 bases aligning to TRBD1. The CDR3 loop spans 15 amino acids. Per germline, CDR1 SGHAT and CDR2 FQNNGV. Germline trimming cut 5 bases from V and 4 bases from J; bases unmatched to any gene: 9. CDR3 loop: CASSTTGTGNYEQYF. The CDR3 DNA reads as TGTGCCAGCAGCACGACCGGGACAGGGAATTACGAGCAGTACTTC.

In this sample, this clone turned up a few times. V and J are TRBV9 and TRBJ2-7; 11 bases are shared with TRBD2. The junction had 4 bases not matched to a gene; V was cut back by 4 bases and J by 1 base. This CDR3 contains 15 residues. Per the germline V gene, CDR1 is SGDLS and CDR2 is YYNGEE. Written as DNA, the CDR3 is TGTGCCAGCAGCCATAGCGGGAGGGGGTCCTACGAGCAGTACTTC. It encodes CASSHSGRGSYEQYF.

The chain links TRBV4-3 to TRBJ2-1; 8 bases are shared with TRBD2. The CDR3 runs 16 residues. CDR1 LGHNA and CDR2 YSLEER come from the germline V gene. The trim removed 2 bases at V and 8 bases at J, leaving 11 bases unmatched. The CDR3 nucleotides are TGCGCCAGCAGCCAATTCGTGGGACTAGGCTTCCATGAGCAGTTCTTC. Translated: CASSQFVGLGFHEQFF.